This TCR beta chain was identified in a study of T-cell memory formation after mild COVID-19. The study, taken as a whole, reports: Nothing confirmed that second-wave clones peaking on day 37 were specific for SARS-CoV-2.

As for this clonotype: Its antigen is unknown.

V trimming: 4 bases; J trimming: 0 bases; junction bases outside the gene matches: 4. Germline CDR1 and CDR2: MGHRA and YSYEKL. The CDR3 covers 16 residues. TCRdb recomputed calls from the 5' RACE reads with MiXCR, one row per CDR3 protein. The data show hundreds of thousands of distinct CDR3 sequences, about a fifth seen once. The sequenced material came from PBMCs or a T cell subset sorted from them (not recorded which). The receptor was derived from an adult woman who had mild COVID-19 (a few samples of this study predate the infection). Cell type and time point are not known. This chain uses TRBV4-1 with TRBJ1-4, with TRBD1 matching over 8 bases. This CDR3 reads CASSPQGASTNEKLFF. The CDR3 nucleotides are TGCGCCAGCAGCCCGCAGGGGGCATCAACTAATGAAAAACTGTTTTTT.